The rows below give T cell receptor beta chains drawn from one sample of a study of cytomegalovirus exposure and HLA in healthy donors. Profiling relied on immunoSEQ multiplex PCR, and the TCRdb table lists in-frame clones only, not all of them. The sample lists under 150,000 clones; around three quarters were seen once. The specimen was PBMCs. Every receptor here comes from a woman between 40 and 50 years old in good health and CMV-seropositive. The CDR3 runs from the conserved cysteine through the conserved F or W.

J gene	V gene	CDR3 protein
TRBJ2-3	TRBV5-1	CASSPLGVRASTDTQYF
TRBJ2-5	TRBV7-9	CASCQGKETQYF
TRBJ2-7	TRBV7-9	CSSSSSGFEQYF
TRBJ2-4	TRBV5-4	CASRVQGRNIQYF
TRBJ1-3	TRBV6-6	CASSSPDGTGNTIYF
TRBJ1-5	TRBV6-6	CASSYSGVTGNQPQHF
TRBJ2-3	TRBV9	CASSTILADTQYF
TRBJ2-1	TRBV29-1	CSVGLAGAYVQFF
TRBJ1-6	TRBV5-1	CASSLAEGNSPLHF
TRBJ2-5	TRBV7-9	CASGDRGRETQYF
TRBJ1-3	TRBV30	CAWSLLAAGNTIYF
TRBJ1-2	TRBV7-9	CASSLDARFNYGYTF
TRBJ2-1	TRBV29-1	CSVSHGTGGNEQFF
TRBJ2-7	TRBV18	CASSLTGTDMDEQYF
TRBJ2-3	TRBV5-1	CASSVQLDGPDTQYF
TRBJ2-3	TRBV30	CAWSRLADGTDTQYF
TRBJ1-5	TRBV4-1	CASSQEVGLLNQPQHF
TRBJ2-7	TRBV9	CASSAGPEGVEQYF
TRBJ2-1	TRBV19	CASSRDREGEGNEQFF
TRBJ2-5	TRBV10-3	CASGTSGSGGRETQYF
TRBJ1-6	TRBV2	CASNADYNSPLHF
TRBJ1-3	TRBV19	CASQGRDHYSGNTIYF
TRBJ1-1	TRBV11-3	CASRRGTGGTNTEAFF
TRBJ2-3	TRBV15	CATSARDSRTDTQYF
TRBJ1-3	TRBV10-3	CAISAPGKRRGNTIYF
TRBJ2-1	TRBV20-1	CSARLENEQFF
TRBJ2-1	TRBV5-1	CASSSLPGLAGGNEQFF
NA	TRBV2	CASSSYSYEQYF
TRBJ2-7	TRBV29-1	CSGLAGQPYEQYF
TRBJ2-7	TRBV21-1	CATKAPQGYEQYF
TRBJ2-5	TRBV9	CASSRGIPETQYF
TRBJ2-3	TRBV18	CASSLRALRRGGTDTQYF
TRBJ1-2	TRBV27	CASSRGREGYGYTF
TRBJ1-3	TRBV7-8	CASSLGSGHSGNTIYF
TRBJ2-5	TRBV15	CATSREVQGETQYF
TRBJ2-1	TRBV21-1	CASHTSPRDNEQFF
TRBJ1-5	TRBV28	CASSGLGQPQHF
TRBJ2-1	TRBV6-6	CASTPGGDYNEQFF
TRBJ2-1	TRBV6-6	CASSSRSLDEQFF
TRBJ2-7	TRBV7-2	CASSLGSGGREQYF
TRBJ1-1	TRBV6-4	CASSADRNTEAFF
TRBJ1-4	TRBV5-1	CASSLAAGTGIEKLFF
TRBJ2-5	TRBV5-1	CASRPRAGETQYF
TRBJ1-4	TRBV6-5	CASSPGVTNEKLFF
TRBJ1-1	TRBV5-6	CASSPRRTEAFF
TRBJ1-1	TRBV5-1	CASSFTDVNTEAFF
TRBJ2-2	TRBV28	CASSHLQGGAGELFF
TRBJ1-2	TRBV19	CASSIATGTVYGYTF
TRBJ1-1	TRBV28	CASSLGRLAEAFF
TRBJ1-3	TRBV28	CASSRGSGNTIYF
TRBJ1-5	TRBV5-8	CASSADRGGNQPQHF
TRBJ2-7	TRBV4-1	CASSQVTSYEQYF
TRBJ2-5	TRBV11-3	CASSGQVQETQYF
TRBJ2-1	TRBV7-3	CASSPAREGEQFF